These 7 T cell receptor beta chains came from one sample sequenced in a study of blood T cell repertoires in COVID-19. Repertoires were generated with immunoSEQ multiplex PCR, while TCRdb's copy carries only in-frame clones and drops some. Of about 370,000 clones detected, 91% appear once; the ten largest clones hold about 0.86%. The sequenced sample consisted of PBMCs or T cells enriched from blood (not recorded which). Receptors originate from a woman aged 40 to 55 who had been exposed to COVID-19.

This clone was seen more than once but under ten times. This rearrangement joins TRBV5-4 to TRBJ2-7, with 9 nucleotides matching TRBD2. The CDR3 runs 14 residues. Trimming at V came to 4 bases and at J to 4 bases, leaving 6 bases not matched to a gene. Germline lookup yields CDR1 SGHNT and CDR2 YYREEE (reference sequence). The CDR3 DNA follows: TGTGCCAGCAGCAAAAGACTAGCGGAATACGAGCAGTACTTC. Translating gives CASSKRLAEYEQYF.

This chain connects TRBV2 to TRBJ1-4, with D hard to call. CDR1 is SNHLY and CDR2 is FYNNEI in the germline V gene. V gave up 10 bases and J gave up 4 bases, with 13 bases separating them. The CDR3 runs 13 residues. CDR3 in amino acids: CATQRGSNEKLFF. CDR3 nucleotides: TGTGCCACTCAACGTGGGAGTAATGAAAAACTGTTTTTT.

This chain connects TRBV21-1 to TRBJ2-2; the table names TRBD2, a call not compared with the DNA. TRBV21-1 is a listed pseudogene. The CDR3 is 16 residues long. Here the CDR3 DNA reads TGTGCCAGCAGCTCCAGGCGAGGGGAGGGCACCGGGGAGCTGTTTTTT. Protein: CASSSRRGEGTGELFF.

The chain combines TRBV5-1 with TRBJ1-1; 7 bases agree with TRBD1. CDR3 size: 16 residues. The germline gives CDR1 SGHRS, CDR2 YFSETQ. V was clipped by 3 bases and J by 1 base; unmatched bases: 9. CDR3 in amino acids: CASSSREGAGNTEAFF. As DNA, the CDR3 is TGCGCCAGCAGCTCCAGAGAGGGGGCCGGGAACACTGAAGCTTTCTTT.

This chain links TRBV10-1 with TRBJ2-4; possible D gene TRBD1, 5 bases. The CDR3 is 14 amino acids. Trimming left V 6 bases short and J 6 bases short, with 15 bases between. Germline CDR1 is WNHNN and CDR2 is SYGVQD (reference sequence). The CDR3 loop reads CASSPNQGGNIQYF. The CDR3 DNA reads as TGCGCCAGCAGCCCAAATCAGGGCGGAAACATTCAGTACTTC.

This rearrangement joins TRBV6-6 to TRBJ1-5; TRBD1 is a possible D gene (6 bases). Trimming stripped 5 bases from V and 0 bases from J, with 17 bases between. Germline values: CDR1 MNHNY, CDR2 SVGAGI (reference sequence). CDR3 length equals 17 residues. CDR3 DNA: TGTGCCAGCAGTCTCAAGGGGGGGGGCTCTAGCAATCAGCCCCAGCATTTT. This gives the protein CASSLKGGGSSNQPQHF.

The gene calls are TRBV5-1 and TRBJ2-1, with TRBD1 matching over 7 bases. CDR3 length: 14 amino acids. V shed 2 bases, J shed 2 bases, and the junction held 1 base outside the gene matches. From germline, CDR1 is SGHRS and CDR2 YFSETQ. Written as DNA, the CDR3 is TGCGCCAGCAGCTTTACAGGGGCCTACAATGAGCAGTTCTTC. Translated, it gives CASSFTGAYNEQFF.